The T cell receptor (beta chain) described here comes from a study of T-cell memory formation after mild COVID-19. A single record per CDR3 protein comes from TCRdb applying MiXCR to the 5' RACE reads. The profile shows about 130,000 distinct CDR3 sequences, about 6% of them singletons. The CDR3 loop spans 14 amino acids. V was clipped by 5 bases and J by 3 bases; unmatched bases: 6. The germline CDR1 and CDR2 sequences are SQVTM and ANQGSEA. This sequence joins TRBV29-1 and TRBJ2-2; TRBD2 matches at 7 bases. Sequenced: PBMCs or a T cell subset sorted from them (not recorded which). The sequence was collected from an adult woman who had mild COVID-19 (a few samples of this study predate the infection). Cell type and time point are not known. The CDR3, as DNA: TGCAGCGTTCGGGGGGACGAGGACACCGGGGAGCTGTTTTTT. Its translation is CSVRGDEDTGELFF.